The sequence of this T cell receptor (beta chain) was determined in a study of cytotoxic CD8 clonotypes in ibrutinib-treated CLL. Study information: Responses: some 25 partial, 2 complete; after median roughly 68 months, around 15 stayed remitted, roughly 12 progressed. The authors obtained response samples at a median of about 11 months of treatment, range 6 to 36.

Study-wide findings and caveats: Baseline values of clonality outstripped age-matched healthy donors and followed circulating CD8+ T-cell counts. The clonality went up when patients responded to ibrutinib and dropped back toward baseline at progression.

Repertoires were generated with immunoSEQ multiplex PCR, while TCRdb's copy carries only in-frame clones and drops some. In the table there are over 95,000 clones, 58% of which are singletons. The table lists this clone with a few counts. What it binds is not known. Source: PBMCs, taken after 24 months of ibrutinib treatment. This clonotype originated in a human donor with chronic lymphocytic leukemia.

The CDR3 is CASSLTHLGDEAFF. Written as DNA, the CDR3 is TGTGCCAGCAGCTTGACGCATTTGGGCGATGAAGCTTTCTTT. The chain employs TRBV5-6 and TRBJ1-1; D call uncertain. CDR1 SGHDT and CDR2 YYEEEE come from the germline V gene. The CDR3 contains 14 residues. V dropped 1 base and J dropped 7 bases, with 14 bases sitting between them. Supplemented by reference TRBV5-6 and TRBJ1-1, the full variable domain reads DAGVTQSPTHLIKTRGQQVTLRCSPKSGHDTVSWYQQALGQGPQFIFQYYEEEERQRGNFPDRFSGHQFPNYSSELNVNALLLGDSALYLCASSLTHLGDEAFFGQGTRLTVV.